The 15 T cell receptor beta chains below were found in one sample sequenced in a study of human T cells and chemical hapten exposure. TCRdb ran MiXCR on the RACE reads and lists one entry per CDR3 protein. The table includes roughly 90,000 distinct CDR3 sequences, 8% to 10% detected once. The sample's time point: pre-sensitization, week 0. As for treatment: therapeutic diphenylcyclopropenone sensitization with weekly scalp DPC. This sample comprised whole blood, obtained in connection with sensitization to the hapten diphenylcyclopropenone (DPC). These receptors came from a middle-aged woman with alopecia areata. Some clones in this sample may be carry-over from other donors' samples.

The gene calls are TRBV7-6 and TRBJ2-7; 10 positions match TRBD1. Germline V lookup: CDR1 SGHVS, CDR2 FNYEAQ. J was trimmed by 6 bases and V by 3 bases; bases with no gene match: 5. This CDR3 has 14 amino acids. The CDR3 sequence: CASSFGTGVVEQYF. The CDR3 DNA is TGTGCCAGCAGCTTCGGGACAGGGGTCGTCGAGCAGTACTTC.

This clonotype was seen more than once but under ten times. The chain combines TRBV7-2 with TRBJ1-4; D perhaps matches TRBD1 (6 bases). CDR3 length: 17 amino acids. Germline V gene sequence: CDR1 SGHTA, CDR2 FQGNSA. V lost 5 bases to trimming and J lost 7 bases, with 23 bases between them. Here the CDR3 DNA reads TGTGCCAGCAGCCGACTTAACAGGGCCCCATTGGGTGAAAAACTGTTTTTT. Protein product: CASSRLNRAPLGEKLFF.

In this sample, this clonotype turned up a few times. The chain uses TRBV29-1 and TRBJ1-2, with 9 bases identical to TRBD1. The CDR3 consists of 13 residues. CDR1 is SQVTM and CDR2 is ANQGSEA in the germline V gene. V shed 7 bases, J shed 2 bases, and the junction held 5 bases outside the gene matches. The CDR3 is CSAWDRENYGYTF. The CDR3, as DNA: TGCAGCGCATGGGACAGGGAGAACTATGGCTACACCTTC.

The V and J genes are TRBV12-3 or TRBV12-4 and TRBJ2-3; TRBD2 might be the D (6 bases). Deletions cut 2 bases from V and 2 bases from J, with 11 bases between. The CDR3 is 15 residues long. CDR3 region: CASSLRELNTDTQYF. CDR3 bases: TGTGCCAGCAGTTTACGGGAGCTAAACACAGATACGCAGTATTTT.

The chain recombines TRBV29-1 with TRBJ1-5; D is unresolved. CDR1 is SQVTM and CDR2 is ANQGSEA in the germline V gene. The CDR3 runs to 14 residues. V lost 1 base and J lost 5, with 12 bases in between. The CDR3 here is CSVEAVRVYQPQHF. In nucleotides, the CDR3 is TGCAGCGTTGAAGCAGTTAGGGTTTATCAGCCCCAGCATTTT.

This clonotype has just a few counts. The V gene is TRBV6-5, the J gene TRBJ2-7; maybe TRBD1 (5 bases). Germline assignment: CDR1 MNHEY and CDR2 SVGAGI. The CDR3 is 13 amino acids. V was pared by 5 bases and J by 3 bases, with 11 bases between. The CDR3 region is CASSRDRLYEQYF. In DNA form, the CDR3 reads TGTGCCAGCAGTCGTGACAGACTCTACGAGCAGTACTTC.

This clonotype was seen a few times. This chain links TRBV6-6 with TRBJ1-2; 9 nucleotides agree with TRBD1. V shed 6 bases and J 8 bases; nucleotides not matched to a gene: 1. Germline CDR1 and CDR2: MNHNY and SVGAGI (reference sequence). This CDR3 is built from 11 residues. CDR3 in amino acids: CASRTGGGYTF. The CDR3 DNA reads TGTGCCAGCAGGACAGGGGGAGGCTACACCTTC.

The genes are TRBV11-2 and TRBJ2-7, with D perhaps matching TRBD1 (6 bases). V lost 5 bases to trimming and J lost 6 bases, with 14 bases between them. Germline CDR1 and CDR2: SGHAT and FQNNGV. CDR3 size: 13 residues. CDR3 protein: CASSPIQGAEQYF. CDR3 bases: TGTGCCAGCAGCCCAATACAGGGAGCCGAGCAGTACTTC.

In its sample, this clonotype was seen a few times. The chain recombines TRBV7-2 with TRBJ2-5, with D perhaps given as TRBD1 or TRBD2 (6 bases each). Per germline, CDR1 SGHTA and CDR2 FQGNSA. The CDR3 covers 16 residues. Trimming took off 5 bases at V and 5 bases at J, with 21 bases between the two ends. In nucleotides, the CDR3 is TGTGCCAGCAGCCTTCGGGGGACATCCTTCGTCGAGACCCAGTACTTC. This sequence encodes CASSLRGTSFVETQYF.

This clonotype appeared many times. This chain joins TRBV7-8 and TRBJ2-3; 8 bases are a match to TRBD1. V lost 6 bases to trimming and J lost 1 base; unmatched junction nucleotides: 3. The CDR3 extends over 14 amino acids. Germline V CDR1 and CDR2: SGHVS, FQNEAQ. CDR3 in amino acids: CASRDRDGTDTQYF. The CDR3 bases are TGTGCCAGCAGGGACAGGGATGGCACAGATACGCAGTATTTT.

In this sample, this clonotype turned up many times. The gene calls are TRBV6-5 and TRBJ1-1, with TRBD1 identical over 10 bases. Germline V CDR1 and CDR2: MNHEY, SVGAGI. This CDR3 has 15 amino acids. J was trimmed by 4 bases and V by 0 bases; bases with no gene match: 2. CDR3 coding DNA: TGTGCCAGCAGTTACTCGTGGACAGGGGGCACTGAAGCTTTCTTT. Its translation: CASSYSWTGGTEAFF.

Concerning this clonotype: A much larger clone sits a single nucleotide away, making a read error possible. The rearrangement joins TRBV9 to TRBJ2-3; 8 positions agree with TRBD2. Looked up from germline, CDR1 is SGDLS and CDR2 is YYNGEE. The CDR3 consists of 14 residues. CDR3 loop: CASTPTGGSDMQYF. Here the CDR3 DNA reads TGTGCCAGCACCCCGACGGGAGGGTCAGATATGCAGTATTTT.

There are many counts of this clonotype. The CDR3 spells CASSAVRDRGRGDQPQHF. DNA for the CDR3: TGTGCCAGCAGTGCGGTCCGGGACAGGGGGCGCGGGGATCAGCCCCAGCATTTT. The chain has TRBV12-3 or TRBV12-4 and TRBJ1-5; TRBD1 aligns across 12 bases. The CDR3 runs to 18 residues. V shed 5 bases and J 5 bases; nucleotides not matched to a gene: 13.

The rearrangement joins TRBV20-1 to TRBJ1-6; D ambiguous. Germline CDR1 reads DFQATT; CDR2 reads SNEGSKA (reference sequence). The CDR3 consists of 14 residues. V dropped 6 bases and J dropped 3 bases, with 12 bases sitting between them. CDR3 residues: CSAEREGYNSPLHF. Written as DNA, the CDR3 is TGCAGTGCCGAGAGGGAGGGCTATAATTCACCCCTCCACTTT.

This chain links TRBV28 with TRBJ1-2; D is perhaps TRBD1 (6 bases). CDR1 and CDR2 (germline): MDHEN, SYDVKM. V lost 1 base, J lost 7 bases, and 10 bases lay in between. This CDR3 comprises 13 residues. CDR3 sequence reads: CASSLSGGRGYTF. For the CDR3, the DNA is TGTGCCAGCAGTTTATCCGGGGGGCGTGGCTACACCTTC.